A selection of T cell receptor beta chains follows, all from one sample in a study of blood T cell repertoires in COVID-19. TCRdb's copy holds only in-frame clones and misses some; the assay was immunoSEQ multiplex PCR. The data contain over 65,000 clones, around 90% of them singletons. Sequences were obtained from peripheral blood. These receptor sequences come from a human donor in a cohort sampled during active COVID-19. CDR3s include the opening cysteine and the closing phenylalanine or tryptophan. The order of the fields is V gene, D gene, clone size, J gene, CDR3 protein, CDR3 DNA. The D gene is left open where the match is weak. The size of a clone is reported for some rows only, either as once, few or many, or as a class for expanded clones.

TRBV13	.	few	TRBJ2-6	CASSLNLRVRGKSGANVLTF	TGTGCCAGCAGCTTAAATCTTCGGGTAAGGGGGAAATCTGGGGCCAACGTCCTGACTTTC
TRBV4-1	.	.	TRBJ2-2	CASSQAPGELFF	TGCGCCAGCAGCCAAGCTCCCGGGGAGCTGTTTTTT
TRBV7-8	TRBD2	.	TRBJ2-1	CASSFGTSGEGYNEQFF	TGTGCCAGCAGCTTCGGGACTAGCGGGGAGGGCTACAATGAGCAGTTCTTC
TRBV7-9	.	.	TRBJ1-2	CASSLGGPYGYTF	TGTGCCAGCAGCTTAGGAGGGCCTTATGGCTACACCTTC
TRBV4-1	.	.	TRBJ1-1	CASSAKSGIPNTEAFF	TGCGCCAGCAGCGCCAAATCAGGGATCCCGAACACTGAAGCTTTCTTT
TRBV3-1/TRBV3-2	TRBD2	.	TRBJ2-5	CASSRSGEETQYF	TGTGCCAGCAGCCGTAGCGGGGAAGAGACCCAGTACTTC
TRBV28	.	.	TRBJ1-2	CASNPTGHYGYTF	TGTGCCAGCAACCCTACAGGGCACTATGGCTACACCTTC
TRBV5-1	TRBD2	.	TRBJ2-1	CASSLVPGGYNEQFF	TGCGCCAGCAGCTTGGTTCCGGGGGGTTACAATGAGCAGTTCTTC
TRBV9	TRBD2	.	TRBJ2-3	CASSVGVGGSSTDTQYF	TGTGCCAGCAGCGTAGGGGTCGGGGGGTCTAGCACAGATACGCAGTATTTT
TRBV7-8	.	.	TRBJ2-7	CASSFPLSYEQYF	TGTGCCAGCAGCTTCCCCCTCTCCTACGAGCAGTACTTC
TRBV2	.	.	TRBJ2-4	CASSEIEAIQYF	TGTGCCAGCAGTGAAATAGAGGCCATTCAGTACTTC
TRBV2	.	.	TRBJ1-1	CASSVTKRNMNTEAFF	TGTGCCAGCAGTGTGACAAAGCGGAATATGAACACTGAAGCTTTCTTT
TRBV27	.	.	TRBJ2-2	CASSKLGGRGTGELFF	TGTGCCAGCAGTAAACTCGGGGGGCGAGGCACCGGGGAGCTGTTTTTT